The 10 T cell receptor beta chains in this list originate from one sample, sequenced in a study of blood T cells in healthy people across ages. The authors ran a second PCR of about 7 to 11 cycles using a sample-barcoded 5' primer and a J-beta primer mix. TCRdb analysed the 5' RACE reads with MiXCR anew, one entry per CDR3 protein. The profile shows 1.5 million to 2 million distinct CDR3 sequences, approximately 28% of them singletons. The source material was blood. Receptors originate from a woman aged 25 to 39 in good health.

This clonotype was recorded a few times. The chain joins TRBV5-1 to TRBJ1-2; 7 bases match TRBD1. The germline CDR1 and CDR2 sequences are SGHRS and YFSETQ. The V gene end was trimmed by 4 bases and the J gene end by 4 bases; junction bases not matched to a gene: 7. This CDR3 comprises 14 residues. The CDR3 is CASSQGQLSYGYTF. In DNA, the CDR3 is TGCGCCAGCAGCCAGGGACAGCTGAGCTATGGCTACACCTTC.

This clonotype was recorded at least ten times. The J gene is TRBJ2-1, the V gene TRBV29-1; TRBD1 matches 11 bases. Unmatched junction bases numbered 10, after V lost 6 bases and J lost 0 bases. The germline CDR1 and CDR2 sequences are SQVTM and ANQGSEA. The CDR3 covers 17 residues. The CDR3 protein is CSVAGTGGGSSYNEQFF. The CDR3 nucleotides read TGCAGCGTAGCCGGGACAGGGGGAGGAAGCTCCTACAATGAGCAGTTCTTC.

In this sample, this clonotype turned up many times. V is TRBV12-3 or TRBV12-4 and J is TRBJ2-5, with D perhaps TRBD2 (6 bases). The germline V and J ends were trimmed by 8 bases and 5 bases, with 18 bases remaining between them. The CDR3 length is 14 residues. The CDR3 DNA is TGTGCCAGCGGACTCGGGGGTGGAGGGGAGACCCAGTACTTC. Encoded protein: CASGLGGGGETQYF.

The chain recombines TRBV10-3 with TRBJ1-1; 9 bases match TRBD1. The CDR3 consists of 14 residues. Trimming took 8 bases from V and 4 from J; bases not matched to a gene: 8. Germline-derived CDR1 and CDR2 are ENHRY and SYGVKD. The CDR3 loop is CAILRGQGSTEAFF. CDR3 in DNA: TGTGCCATCCTCCGAGGACAGGGGAGCACTGAAGCTTTCTTT.

This chain connects TRBV7-9 to TRBJ2-5; D call uncertain. The CDR3 totals 13 residues. The V end lost 5 bases, the J end lost 5 bases, and 12 bases lay between the germline ends. Germline CDR1 is SEHNR and CDR2 is FQNEAQ (reference sequence). CDR3 sequence: CASSVQSWETQYF. The CDR3 bases are TGTGCCAGCAGCGTACAATCTTGGGAGACCCAGTACTTC.

This clonotype was observed many times. The rearrangement joins TRBV7-2 to TRBJ1-5; D unclear. V shed 2 bases and J shed 4 bases, with 6 bases lying between them. There are 13 residues in the CDR3. Germline-derived CDR1 and CDR2 are SGHTA and FQGNSA. The CDR3 DNA is TGTGCCAGCAGCTTATCGGAAAATCAGCCCCAGCATTTT. The encoded protein is CASSLSENQPQHF.

This clonotype was found many times. The chain joins TRBV7-2 to TRBJ2-6; tentatively, D is TRBD2 (6 bases). The CDR3 is made up of 18 amino acids. V gave up 7 bases and J gave up 1 base, with 20 bases separating them. Germline assignment: CDR1 SGHTA and CDR2 FQGNSA. CDR3 sequence reads: CASTLRRGSPSGANVLTF. As DNA, the CDR3 is TGTGCCAGCACCCTTCGGAGGGGATCGCCTTCTGGGGCCAACGTCCTGACTTTC.

This clonotype was seen a handful of times. J is TRBJ2-5 and V is TRBV2; D gene ambiguous. Germline CDR1 reads SNHLY; CDR2 reads FYNNEI. The CDR3 contains 11 residues. Between the trimmed V and J ends, which lost 8 bases and 5 bases, there was a span of 9 bases. The CDR3 loop is CASLVGETQYF. The DNA of the CDR3 is TGTGCCAGCCTGGTCGGGGAGACCCAGTACTTC. Variable domain in full (rest from reference TRBV2 and TRBJ2-5): EPEVTQTPSHQVTQMGQEVILRCVPISNHLYFYWYRQILGQKVEFLVSFYNNEISEKSEIFDDQFSVERPDGSNFTLKIRSTKLEDSAMYFCASLVGETQYFGPGTRLLVL.

The chain joins TRBV5-1 to TRBJ2-3; possibly TRBD2 for D (6 bases). The CDR3 covers 16 residues. Germline V gives CDR1 SGHRS, CDR2 YFSETQ. V lost 2 bases, J lost 5 bases, and 18 bases lay in between. The CDR3 bases are TGCGCCAGCAGCTTTGGGCACGGAGGGGTCAAAGATACGCAGTATTTT. Translation gives CASSFGHGGVKDTQYF.

The chain couples TRBV7-2 to TRBJ1-2; no reliable D call. V gave up 2 bases and J gave up 4 bases, with 11 bases separating them. This CDR3 comprises 14 residues. Germline-derived CDR1 and CDR2 are SGHTA and FQGNSA. CDR3 amino acids: CASSLNWVGYGYTF. The CDR3, as DNA: TGTGCCAGCAGCTTAAATTGGGTTGGCTATGGCTACACCTTC.